This T cell receptor (beta chain) was observed in a study of control samples from healthy donors and cancer patients (TCRdb year 2020). As regards this clone: The specificity of this receptor is unknown. No clone much larger than this one lies a single base away; base qualities are absent.

The method was the immunoSEQ multiplex PCR assay. The table was pulled from immuneACCESS by TCRdb, which kept in-frame rearrangements only. Such tables lose some clones; where checked, under half of the loss comes from unresolved V genes, and the rest has no known cause. The sample table contains about 270,000 clones; only one count was recorded for almost 85% of them. The top ten hold about an eighth of the sample. Sequencing used PBMCs. This sequence was found in an older woman with lung cancer.

The CDR3 protein sequence reads: CASSLLGTGYSPLHF. The nucleotides read TGTGCCAGCAGCTTGTTAGGGACAGGGTATTCACCCCTCCACTTT. This chain joins TRBV5-6 to TRBJ1-6, and TRBD1 matches 9 of the central bases. Its CDR3 holds 15 amino acids, cysteine through phenylalanine. Solely the CDR3 DNA is kept, with 45 bases framed from the first base. Clipping removes 1 base from V and 8 bases from J, with 4 as the unmatched junction base count. The germline V gene specifies SGHDT as CDR1 and YYEEEE as CDR2.